Below are 19 T cell receptor beta chains sequenced from a single sample in a study of radiotherapy plus CTLA-4 blockade in lung cancer. Method: immunoSEQ multiplex PCR; TCRdb's copy keeps in-frame clones and lacks some. The table has around 40,000 clones, about 75% seen once. The source was peripheral blood, collected from a patient treated with radiotherapy plus ipilimumab. These receptor sequences come from a human donor with non-small cell lung cancer who had stable disease on radiotherapy plus ipilimumab.

The chain is built from TRBV4-1 and TRBJ1-1; TRBD1 agrees at 8 bases. The J segment lost 1 base and the V segment lost 7 bases, leaving 11 bases of the junction unmatched. This CDR3 has 16 residues. Germline V gives CDR1 MGHRA, CDR2 YSYEKL. CDR3 DNA: TGCGCCAGCACCAGGACAGGGACACGACCGAACACTGAAGCTTTCTTT. This encodes CASTRTGTRPNTEAFF.

The rearrangement links TRBV11-1 to TRBJ2-7; a possible D gene is TRBD2 (5 bases). The germline gives CDR1 SGHAT, CDR2 FQDESV (reference sequence). Trimming shortened V by 0 bases and J by 2 bases, and 17 bases separated the two germline ends. The CDR3 totals 17 residues. The CDR3 DNA follows: TGTGCCAGCAGCTTAGCGTCGTCCCAGCGGTATACCTACGAGCAGTACTTC. This gives the protein CASSLASSQRYTYEQYF.

This chain joins TRBV5-1 and TRBJ1-5, with TRBD1 identical over 9 bases. The CDR3 spans 18 residues. The germline CDR1 and CDR2 sequences are SGHRS and YFSETQ. The J segment lost 6 bases and the V segment lost 0 bases, leaving 13 bases of the junction unmatched. The CDR3 region has the DNA TGCGCCAGCAGCTTGGGAACCCCGGGACAGGGTATATTTCAGCCCCAGCATTTT. Protein product: CASSLGTPGQGIFQPQHF.

This chain uses TRBV6-1 with TRBJ1-2; D gene uncertain. The V gene lost 4 bases and the J gene lost 0 bases, with 9 bases spanning the gap. The CDR3 loop spans 14 amino acids. The germline CDR1 and CDR2 sequences are MNHNS and SASEGT. The chain's CDR3 is CASSAGTSNYGYTF. Written as DNA, the CDR3 is TGTGCCAGCAGTGCGGGAACATCTAACTATGGCTACACCTTC.

The gene calls are TRBV7-2 and TRBJ2-7, with TRBD1 identical over 8 bases. V was pared by 5 bases and J by 3 bases, with 9 bases of the junction left unmatched. This CDR3 comprises 15 residues. The germline V gene has CDR1 SGHTA and CDR2 FQGNSA. The CDR3 is CASSAPGQGYYEQYF. CDR3 nucleotides: TGTGCCAGCAGCGCCCCCGGACAGGGATACTACGAGCAGTACTTC.

The chain joins TRBV30 to TRBJ1-1; possibly TRBD1 for D (5 bases). Germline V gene lookup returns CDR1 GTSNPN and CDR2 SVGIG (reference sequence). The CDR3 extends over 13 amino acids. Trimming stripped 5 bases from V and 3 bases from J, with 13 bases between. CDR3 region: CAWAHGGDTEAFF. The CDR3, as DNA: TGTGCCTGGGCGCACGGAGGGGACACTGAAGCTTTCTTT.

This clone came up once. This sequence joins TRBV2 and TRBJ2-7; D possibly corresponds to TRBD1 (6 bases). CDR1 and CDR2 (germline): SNHLY, FYNNEI. With 4 bases removed from V and 6 bases from J, the gap between germline ends came to 13 bases. CDR3 size: 13 residues. The CDR3 DNA follows: TGTGCCAGCAGTGGGGGGCCGCGGGTCGAGCAGTACTTC. Translating it yields CASSGGPRVEQYF.

The V call is TRBV4-1, the J call TRBJ1-2, with 7 bases identical to TRBD1. Per germline, CDR1 MGHRA and CDR2 YSYEKL. CDR3 length equals 18 residues. J was trimmed by 0 bases and V by 1 base; bases with no gene match: 11. The DNA of the CDR3 is TGCGCCAGCAGCCAAGGGATAAGTGGGGGGACAGCTAACTATGGCTACACCTTC. Residues: CASSQGISGGTANYGYTF.

The rearrangement joins TRBV19 to TRBJ1-5; TRBD1 aligns across 9 bases. Germline lookup yields CDR1 LNHDA and CDR2 SQIVND (reference sequence). CDR3 length equals 15 residues. The trim removed 4 bases at V and 4 bases at J, leaving 5 bases unmatched. Written as DNA, the CDR3 is TGTGCCAGTAGTACCAGGACAGGGGCAAATCAGCCCCAGCATTTT. It translates to CASSTRTGANQPQHF.

The CDR3 DNA reads TGCAGCGCGAGGGCGGACTCTGGGGCCAACGTCCTGACTTTC. Amino acids: CSARADSGANVLTF. This chain joins TRBV29-1 and TRBJ2-6; a weak D match, TRBD2 (5 bases). The CDR3 runs to 14 residues. Germline lookup yields CDR1 SQVTM and CDR2 ANQGSEA. Trimming cost V 7 bases and J 0 bases, with 10 bases left between them.

This chain connects TRBV5-6 to TRBJ2-2; 9 bases line up with TRBD1. The CDR3 totals 16 residues. Germline values: CDR1 SGHDT, CDR2 YYEEEE. V was clipped by 4 bases and J by 4 bases; unmatched bases: 8. The CDR3 region is CASSVPGQGATGELFF. The CDR3 DNA reads as TGTGCCAGCAGCGTTCCGGGACAGGGAGCCACCGGGGAGCTGTTTTTT.

The chain employs TRBV7-9 and TRBJ2-1; D may be TRBD2 (6 bases). V dropped 1 base and J dropped 8 bases, with 9 bases sitting between them. The length of the CDR3 is 13 residues. Germline CDR1 SEHNR, CDR2 FQNEAQ (reference sequence). The CDR3 here is CASSLDGGDEQFF. The CDR3, as DNA: TGTGCCAGCAGCTTAGACGGGGGAGATGAGCAGTTCTTC. Full variable domain (remainder filled in from reference TRBV7-9 and TRBJ2-1): DTGVSQNPRHKITKRGQNVTFRCDPISEHNRLYWYRQTLGQGPEFLTYFQNEAQLEKSRLLSDRFSAERPKGSFSTLEIQRTEQGDSAMYLCASSLDGGDEQFFGPGTRLTVL.

This sequence joins TRBV30 and TRBJ1-2; 7 bases align to TRBD1. Germline V gene sequence: CDR1 GTSNPN, CDR2 SVGIG (reference sequence). This CDR3 is built from 14 residues. After removal of 4 bases from V and 4 bases from J, the junction contained 9 bases not matched to a gene. The CDR3 spells CAWKGGRGAYGYTF. The CDR3 DNA follows: TGTGCCTGGAAAGGTGGCAGGGGGGCCTATGGCTACACCTTC.

The chain has TRBV28 and TRBJ2-7; weak D call: TRBD1 (9 bases). The CDR3 has 16 residues. Germline V gives CDR1 MDHEN, CDR2 SYDVKM. V was clipped by 7 bases and J by 2 bases, with 21 bases between them. The CDR3 reads CASTPGGTGTTYEQYF. CDR3 sequence (DNA): TGTGCCAGCACCCCGGGGGGGACAGGGACCACCTACGAGCAGTACTTC.

The rearrangement joins TRBV7-9 to TRBJ2-7; D unclear. Germline assignment: CDR1 SEHNR and CDR2 FQNEAQ (reference sequence). Trimming cost V 6 bases and J 7 bases, with 19 bases left between them. This CDR3 region has 14 residues. The CDR3 bases are TGTGCCAGCAGGAAAAACGGCCTAACCGGGGAGCAGTACTTC. Residues: CASRKNGLTGEQYF.

The chain employs TRBV5-5 and TRBJ1-1; no firm D call. Trimming took 6 bases from V and 0 from J, leaving 9 bases between them. From germline, CDR1 is SGHKS and CDR2 YYEKEE (reference sequence). The CDR3 is 13 residues long. This CDR3 reads CASTLDLNTEAFF. CDR3 DNA sequence: TGTGCCAGCACCCTAGATTTGAACACTGAAGCTTTCTTT.

The rearrangement links TRBV29-1 to TRBJ2-1, with TRBD2 identical over 10 bases. V trimming: 1 base; J trimming: 5 bases; junction bases outside the gene matches: 2. Germline-derived CDR1 and CDR2 are SQVTM and ANQGSEA. This CDR3 contains 14 residues. The CDR3 DNA is TGCAGCGTTGAAGGGACTAGCGGAGACAATGAGCAGTTCTTC. Translated, it gives CSVEGTSGDNEQFF.

The table lists this clone with a few counts. The CDR3 loop reads CASSPRTGGTEAFF. DNA of the CDR3: TGTGCCAGCAGCCCCAGGACAGGGGGCACTGAAGCTTTCTTT. V usage is TRBV7-6 and J usage is TRBJ1-1; 10 bases agree with TRBD1. Germline trimming cut 5 bases from V and 4 bases from J; bases unmatched to any gene: 4. This CDR3 has 14 residues. Germline CDR1 reads SGHVS; CDR2 reads FNYEAQ.

CDR3 sequence reads: CASSPSRQGGSTSNTIYF. The CDR3 DNA reads TGTGCCAGCAGCCCTTCGCGGCAGGGTGGCTCCACTTCGAACACCATATATTTT. The J gene is TRBJ1-3, the V gene TRBV7-2; D is perhaps TRBD1 (5 bases). Between the trimmed V and J ends, which lost 5 bases and 7 bases, there was a span of 27 bases. The V gene's germline CDR1 is SGHTA and CDR2 FQGNSA. The CDR3 is made up of 18 amino acids.